Each of the 5 T cell receptor beta chains below was sequenced from the same sample in a study of T cell repertoires in cytomegalovirus infection. One entry per CDR3 protein, called by TCRdb with MiXCR from the reads. The table records approximately 910,000 distinct CDR3 sequences, approximately 31% of them present only once. Antigen specificity for these receptors is unknown. The sample here was cultured CD8+ T cells from PBMCs, taken from culture after CMV antigen stimulation. These receptors were taken from a human donor in good health (CMV status not recorded). Some clones in this sample may be carry-over from other donors' samples.

Only a few counts were recorded for this clonotype. This chain connects TRBV6-2 or TRBV6-3 to TRBJ2-3, with 9 bases that match TRBD2. There are 14 residues in the CDR3. Germline CDR1 MNHEY, CDR2 SVGEGT. The V gene end was trimmed by 7 bases and the J gene end by 6 bases; junction bases not matched to a gene: 8. The CDR3 loop is CASITGLAGDTQYF. The CDR3 DNA follows: TGTGCCAGCATCACCGGGCTAGCGGGGGATACGCAGTATTTT.

This chain joins TRBV2 and TRBJ2-1; 12 bases match TRBD1. This CDR3 has 14 amino acids. Germline trimming cut 6 bases from V and 7 bases from J; bases unmatched to any gene: 4. CDR1 SNHLY and CDR2 FYNNEI come from the germline V gene. CDR3 bases: TGTGCCAGCAGACCGGGACAGGGGGCTAATGAGCAGTTCTTC. Encoded protein: CASRPGQGANEQFF.

The CDR3 DNA reads as TGTGCCAGCAGTGTTCAGGGGGCCGCCTACAATGAGCAGTTCTTC. Its protein product is CASSVQGAAYNEQFF. The rearrangement uses TRBV2 and TRBJ2-1; 8 nucleotides line up with TRBD1. Germline V gene lookup returns CDR1 SNHLY and CDR2 FYNNEI. Trimming removed 4 bases from V and 2 bases from J; junction bases left unmatched: 4. The CDR3 runs to 15 residues.

In its sample, this clonotype was seen a few times. The genes are TRBV7-2 and TRBJ2-5; a possible D gene is TRBD2 (6 bases). The germline V and J ends were trimmed by 3 bases and 5 bases, with 16 bases remaining between them. This CDR3 is 15 amino acids long. Per the germline V gene, CDR1 is SGHTA and CDR2 is FQGNSA. The CDR3 is CASSLAGLRWETQYF. The CDR3 DNA reads TGTGCCAGCAGCTTGGCGGGACTCAGGTGGGAGACCCAGTACTTC.

This clonotype turned up a few times. The rearrangement joins TRBV6-2 or TRBV6-3 to TRBJ1-1; D uncertain. Germline loops: CDR1 MNHEY, CDR2 SVGEGT. The CDR3 spans 19 residues. V was trimmed by 2 bases and J by 11 bases, leaving 33 bases between them. CDR3 coding DNA: TGTGCCAGCAGTTACATTGCAGCGATTGGGCGGCCTGACAATCCTTCGGCTTTCTTT. This gives the protein CASSYIAAIGRPDNPSAFF.